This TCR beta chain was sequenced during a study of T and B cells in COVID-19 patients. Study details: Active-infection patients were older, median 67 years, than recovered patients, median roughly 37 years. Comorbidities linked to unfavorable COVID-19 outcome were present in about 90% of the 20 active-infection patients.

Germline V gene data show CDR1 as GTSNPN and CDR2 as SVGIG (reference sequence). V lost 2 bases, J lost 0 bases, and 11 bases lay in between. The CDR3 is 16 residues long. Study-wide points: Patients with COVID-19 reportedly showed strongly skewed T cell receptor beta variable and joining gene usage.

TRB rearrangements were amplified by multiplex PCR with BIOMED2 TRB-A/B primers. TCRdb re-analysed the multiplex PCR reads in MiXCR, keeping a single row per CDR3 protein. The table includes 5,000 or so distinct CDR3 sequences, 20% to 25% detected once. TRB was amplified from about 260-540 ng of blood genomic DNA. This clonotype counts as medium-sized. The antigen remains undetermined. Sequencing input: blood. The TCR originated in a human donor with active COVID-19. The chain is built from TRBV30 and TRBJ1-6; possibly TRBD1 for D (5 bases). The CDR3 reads CAWSIGARSYNSPLHF. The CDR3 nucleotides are TGTGCCTGGAGTATTGGGGCCCGCTCCTATAATTCACCCCTCCACTTT.